The 21 T cell receptor beta chains reported below all come from one sample, sequenced in a study of blood T cell repertoires in COVID-19. Sequencing used immunoSEQ multiplex PCR; TCRdb keeps in-frame clones, though not all of them. The sample has about 300,000 clones, approximately 81% seen once; the top ten hold 2% to 3%. Sequencing was performed on PBMCs or T cells enriched from blood (not recorded which). The source of these receptors is a woman in her forties or fifties who had recovered from COVID-19.

The rearrangement uses TRBV6-6 and TRBJ2-3; 9 bases are a match to TRBD1. V was clipped by 0 bases and J by 6 bases; unmatched bases: 4. The CDR3 extends over 15 amino acids. Germline V gives CDR1 MNHNY, CDR2 SVGAGI (reference sequence). The CDR3 DNA reads TGTGCCAGCAGTTACTCCGGGACAGGGTCGGATACGCAGTATTTT. Its translation: CASSYSGTGSDTQYF.

This rearrangement joins TRBV27 to TRBJ1-2; TRBD1 aligns across 7 bases. V dropped 0 bases and J dropped 8; count of bases not matched to a gene: 9. The CDR3 totals 15 residues. CDR1 is MNHEY, CDR2 SMNVEV, per germline (reference sequence). For the CDR3, the DNA is TGTGCCAGCAGTTTATCGATAACAGGGGCGAGAGGCTACACCTTC. Encoded protein: CASSLSITGARGYTF.

In its sample, this clone was seen once. The sample holds other DNA sequences that translate to the same CDR3. The rearrangement joins TRBV6-5 to TRBJ2-2; tentative D call: TRBD1 (5 bases). This CDR3 spans 15 amino acids. V was cut by 6 bases and J by 5 bases, with 16 bases left in between. CDR1 is MNHEY and CDR2 is SVGAGI in the germline V gene. CDR3 DNA sequence: TGTGCCAGCAGACCCCAGGGTTTGGGAACCGGGGAGCTGTTTTTT. As protein: CASRPQGLGTGELFF.

The genes are TRBV6-2 or TRBV6-3 and TRBJ1-2, with D perhaps TRBD1 (6 bases). V shed 2 bases and J shed 8 bases, with 18 bases lying between them. The CDR3 totals 15 residues. Germline CDR1 and CDR2: MNHEY and SVGEGT. The CDR3 bases are TGTGCCAGCAGTTACAATGGACAGACGACCTTGGGCTACACCTTC. Translating it yields CASSYNGQTTLGYTF.

In this sample, this clone turned up once. The CDR3 DNA reads TGTGCCAGCAGCCAGCGGACAGGCCCGAGCTCCTACAATGAGCAGTTCTTC. It translates to CASSQRTGPSSYNEQFF. The chain couples TRBV4-2 to TRBJ2-1, with TRBD1 identical over 7 bases. J lost 0 bases, V lost 3 bases, and 8 bases had no gene match. Per germline, CDR1 LGHNA and CDR2 YNFKEQ. The CDR3 is 17 amino acids.

The chain has TRBV9 and TRBJ1-1; D perhaps matches TRBD1 (5 bases). With 4 bases removed from V and 5 bases from J, the gap between germline ends came to 12 bases. From germline, CDR1 is SGDLS and CDR2 YYNGEE. There are 13 residues in the CDR3. CDR3 region: CASSPIRATEAFF. CDR3 DNA sequence: TGTGCCAGCAGCCCTATCAGGGCAACTGAAGCTTTCTTT.

In this sample, this clone turned up once. The rearrangement uses TRBV6-5 and TRBJ1-6; tentative D call: TRBD1 (5 bases). CDR3 size: 14 residues. The ends were cut back, 4 bases at V and 6 bases at J, with 10 bases in the middle. The germline V gene has CDR1 MNHEY and CDR2 SVGAGI. The CDR3: CASSLGRSNSPLHF. The CDR3 DNA reads TGTGCCAGCAGTTTGGGGCGGAGTAATTCACCCCTCCACTTT.

The chain employs TRBV29-1 and TRBJ1-6; D unresolved. V was clipped by 0 bases and J by 7 bases, with 10 bases between them. Germline CDR1 and CDR2: SQVTM and ANQGSEA. The CDR3 length is 14 residues. This CDR3 is CSVEDGGPNSPLHF. Here the CDR3 DNA reads TGCAGCGTTGAAGATGGAGGACCAAATTCACCCCTCCACTTT.

The chain combines TRBV6-1 with TRBJ1-4, with D possibly TRBD1 on 5 matching bases. Germline assignment: CDR1 MNHNS and CDR2 SASEGT. V dropped 5 bases and J dropped 7 bases, with 14 bases sitting between them. The CDR3 covers 14 residues. The CDR3 spells CASSFPGTLEKLFF. The CDR3 nucleotides read TGTGCCAGCAGTTTCCCAGGGACTCTTGAAAAACTGTTTTTT.

This rearrangement joins TRBV5-4 to TRBJ2-3; D perhaps matches TRBD2 (7 bases). Trimming cost V 6 bases and J 0 bases, with 20 bases left between them. Germline CDR1 reads SGHNT; CDR2 reads YYREEE (reference sequence). The CDR3 has 17 amino acids. The chain's CDR3 is CASTPWGRGPSTDTQYF. The CDR3 coding sequence is TGTGCCAGCACCCCTTGGGGGCGGGGGCCTAGCACAGATACGCAGTATTTT. The whole variable domain, filled in from reference TRBV5-4 and TRBJ2-3, reads ETGVTQSPTHLIKTRGQQVTLRCSSQSGHNTVSWYQQALGQGPQFIFQYYREEENGRGNFPPRFSGLQFPNYSSELNVNALELDDSALYLCASTPWGRGPSTDTQYFGPGTRLTVL.

J is TRBJ1-4 and V is TRBV4-3, with 11 bases fitting TRBD1. The V and J ends lost 4 bases and 3 bases, in that order; junction bases with no gene match: 7. CDR3 length: 17 residues. Per the germline V gene, CDR1 is LGHNA and CDR2 is YSLEER. The CDR3 DNA sequence: TGCGCCAGCAGCCCTGGGACAGGGGGAGTCCCTAATGAAAAACTGTTTTTT. Translated: CASSPGTGGVPNEKLFF.

The chain links TRBV11-2 to TRBJ1-1, with 11 positions matching TRBD1. The CDR3 consists of 14 residues. Losses at the gene ends were 3 bases for V and 11 bases for J; bases not matched to a gene: 8. Germline CDR1 SGHAT, CDR2 FQNNGV. Written as DNA, the CDR3 is TGTGCCAGCAGCTTGGACAGGGGGCCCGCCGGGGCTTTCTTT. Protein sequence: CASSLDRGPAGAFF.

The CDR3 sequence: CASSPVRGGNTIYF. DNA of the CDR3: TGTGCCAGCAGCCCAGTTCGAGGTGGAAACACCATATATTTT. The chain has TRBV4-2 and TRBJ1-3; no clear D gene. Trimming took 4 bases from V and 3 from J, leaving 10 bases between them. Germline V gene lookup returns CDR1 LGHNA and CDR2 YNFKEQ. There are 14 residues in the CDR3.

The chain links TRBV7-7 to TRBJ2-1; 13 bases agree with TRBD2. CDR3 length equals 15 residues. In germline, CDR1 is SSHAT, CDR2 FNYEAQ (reference sequence). Trimming cost V 5 bases and J 5 bases; bases outside gene matches: 3. CDR3 sequence reads: CASSPGTSGNNEQFF. DNA for the CDR3: TGTGCCAGCAGCCCCGGGACTAGCGGGAACAATGAGCAGTTCTTC.

The V gene is TRBV6-4, the J gene TRBJ1-2, with TRBD1 matching 7 bases. There are 11 residues in the CDR3. The V gene's germline CDR1 is MRHNA and CDR2 SNTAGT. The junction had 5 bases not matched to a gene; V was cut back by 6 bases and J by 10 bases. CDR3 DNA sequence: TGTGCCAGCAGACAGGGGATTACCTACACCTTC. Translated, it gives CASRQGITYTF.

The V gene is TRBV6-2 or TRBV6-3, the J gene TRBJ2-2, with 9 bases that match TRBD2. This CDR3 spans 16 amino acids. Trimming removed 3 bases from V and 6 bases from J; junction bases left unmatched: 8. Per germline, CDR1 MNHEY and CDR2 SVGEGT. The CDR3 is CASSYGAGGAAGELFF. The CDR3 nucleotides read TGTGCCAGCAGTTATGGTGCGGGAGGGGCGGCCGGGGAGCTGTTTTTT.

The chain carries TRBV28 and TRBJ2-3, with D possibly being TRBD2 (5 bases). The V and J ends lost 2 bases and 1 base respectively, with 7 bases between them. This CDR3 is 14 amino acids long. CDR1 is MDHEN and CDR2 is SYDVKM in the germline V gene. In DNA form, the CDR3 reads TGTGCCAGCAGTTTAGGGAGAGGCACAGATACGCAGTATTTT. Translating it yields CASSLGRGTDTQYF.

This rearrangement joins TRBV7-3 to TRBJ2-5; D might be TRBD1 (7 bases). Germline CDR1 is SGHTA and CDR2 is FQGTGA. The V gene lost 5 bases and the J gene lost 0 bases, with 19 bases spanning the gap. This CDR3 has 17 amino acids. CDR3 nucleotide sequence: TGTGCCAGCAGCCCGCGGGGCGGCAGGGGGTACCAAGAGACCCAGTACTTC. Its protein is CASSPRGGRGYQETQYF.

The rearrangement links TRBV28 to TRBJ1-1; D unclear. There are 13 residues in the CDR3. The germline V gene has CDR1 MDHEN and CDR2 SYDVKM. V lost 5 bases, J lost 4 bases, and 11 bases lay in between. Here the CDR3 reads CASSTPGSTEAFF. The DNA for the CDR3 is TGTGCCAGCAGTACCCCGGGATCCACTGAAGCTTTCTTT.

The chain employs TRBV30 and TRBJ1-1; possibly TRBD1 for D (6 bases). The CDR3 sequence is 12 residues long. The germline V gene encodes CDR1 GTSNPN and CDR2 SVGIG (reference sequence). V lost 6 bases and J 3 bases, leaving 11 bases between the germline ends. The CDR3, as DNA: TGTGCCTGTGGACAGTCCTACACTGAAGCTTTCTTT. Amino acid sequence: CACGQSYTEAFF.

This chain joins TRBV9 and TRBJ2-3, with TRBD2 matching over 10 bases. Per germline, CDR1 SGDLS and CDR2 YYNGEE. The trim removed 1 base at V and 3 bases at J, leaving 2 bases unmatched. The CDR3 extends over 15 amino acids. In DNA, the CDR3 is TGTGCCAGCAGCGTACTAGCGGGGGTAACAGATACGCAGTATTTT. Its protein product is CASSVLAGVTDTQYF.